The 17 T cell receptor beta chains below were found in one sample sequenced in a study of cytomegalovirus exposure and HLA in healthy donors. 60 Vbeta and 13 Jbeta primers were used in PCR. Measured with immunoSEQ multiplex PCR; TCRdb has only the in-frame clones, and not every one. This table has some 96,000 clones, 64% appearing once. Sequencing was performed on PBMCs. These receptors were collected from a man aged 60-69 years in good health and CMV-seronegative.

V is TRBV5-1 and J is TRBJ2-3; a weak D match, TRBD1 (6 bases). The V gene's germline CDR1 is SGHRS and CDR2 YFSETQ. V was shortened by 4 bases and J by 3 bases, with 15 bases between the two germline ends. The CDR3 totals 15 residues. CDR3 DNA sequence: TGCGCCAGCAGCAAATGGGGCGACAGGACAGATACGCAGTATTTT. It specifies CASSKWGDRTDTQYF.

This clone was seen just once. The chain joins TRBV21-1 to TRBJ1-5; the D call TRBD1 from the table was never checked on the DNA. TRBV21-1 is a pseudogene segment. The length of the CDR3 is 16 residues. The chain's CDR3 is CASSKDGTGAEKPQHF. In nucleotides, the CDR3 is TGTGCCAGCAGCAAGGATGGGACAGGGGCAGAGAAGCCCCAGCATTTT.

This rearrangement joins TRBV27 to TRBJ2-5, with 8 bases aligning to TRBD2. The tail of the sequence fits TRBJ2-7 better, so the J call may be wrong. The CDR3 spans 14 residues. CDR1 and CDR2 from the germline V gene are MNHEY and SMNVEV (reference sequence). The CDR3 sequence is CASSFSGRTYEQYF. The CDR3 DNA reads as TGTGCCAGCAGTTTCAGCGGGAGAACCTACGAGCAGTACTTC.

This chain links TRBV5-6 with TRBJ1-1; the match to TRBD1 covers 8 bases. CDR1 SGHDT and CDR2 YYEEEE come from the germline V gene. Trimming removed 2 bases from V and 6 bases from J; junction bases left unmatched: 12. CDR3 length: 16 residues. The CDR3 here is CASSLNRDRSFAEAFF. The CDR3 nucleotides are TGTGCCAGCAGCTTAAACCGGGACAGGAGTTTTGCTGAAGCTTTCTTT.

This clone was observed a few times. The chain has TRBV6-5 and TRBJ2-7, with D possibly being TRBD2 (6 bases). Per germline, CDR1 MNHEY and CDR2 SVGAGI. CDR3 length: 16 residues. Trimming cost V 0 bases and J 2 bases, with 14 bases left between them. This CDR3 reads CASSYSGSGWAYEQYF. DNA of the CDR3: TGTGCCAGCAGTTACTCGGGGAGCGGGTGGGCCTACGAGCAGTACTTC.

This clone was detected a few times. The chain uses TRBV29-1 and TRBJ2-1, with 7 bases lining up with TRBD2. CDR1 is SQVTM, CDR2 ANQGSEA, per germline. This CDR3 comprises 12 residues. With 7 bases clipped from V and 10 bases from J, the junction kept 10 bases outside the gene matches. CDR3 DNA: TGCAGCGCCAGGACTCTCGGGAGGGAGCAGTTCTTC. Encoded protein: CSARTLGREQFF.

J is TRBJ2-2 and V is TRBV19; D gene ambiguous. The CDR3 consists of 14 residues. V was clipped by 3 bases and J by 7 bases, with 12 bases between them. Germline CDR1 and CDR2: LNHDA and SQIVND (reference sequence). CDR3 loop: CASSMLSSGGELFF. CDR3 bases: TGTGCCAGTAGTATGTTGAGCTCCGGCGGGGAGCTGTTTTTT.

This rearrangement joins TRBV18 to TRBJ1-5, with 9 bases matching TRBD1. The CDR3 is 15 residues long. The J segment lost 7 bases and the V segment lost 0 bases, leaving 4 bases of the junction unmatched. The V gene's germline CDR1 is KGHSH and CDR2 LQKENI. The chain's CDR3 is CASSPPGQGTQPQHF. Here the CDR3 DNA reads TGTGCCAGCTCACCACCGGGACAGGGAACGCAGCCCCAGCATTTT.

The CDR3 DNA sequence: TGCAGCGTTGTGGGACAGGGGTTCGAGCAGTACTTC. It specifies CSVVGQGFEQYF. This chain links TRBV29-1 with TRBJ2-7; 10 bases agree with TRBD1. The junction had 3 bases not matched to a gene; V was cut back by 4 bases and J by 6 bases. The CDR3 totals 12 residues. The V gene's germline CDR1 is SQVTM and CDR2 ANQGSEA.

The CDR3: CASSTLQGPYEQYF. The DNA of the CDR3 is TGTGCCAGTAGTACCTTACAGGGCCCCTACGAGCAGTACTTC. This chain joins TRBV19 and TRBJ2-7; D is possibly TRBD1 (6 bases). V dropped 4 bases and J dropped 2 bases, with 12 bases sitting between them. The V gene's germline CDR1 is LNHDA and CDR2 SQIVND (reference sequence). The CDR3 is 14 amino acids.

Turning to this clone: Other DNA variants within this sample encode the same CDR3. This CDR3 is CASSSDNEQFF. CDR3 sequence (DNA): TGTGCCAGCAGCTCGGACAATGAGCAGTTCTTC. The rearrangement uses TRBV5-4 and TRBJ2-1, with D uncertain. V was pared by 3 bases and J by 5 bases, with 3 bases between. This CDR3 has 11 amino acids. Germline lookup yields CDR1 SGHNT and CDR2 YYREEE (reference sequence).

The V call is TRBV4-2, the J call TRBJ1-5, with TRBD1 as a possible D gene (5 bases). Looked up from germline, CDR1 is LGHNA and CDR2 is YNFKEQ. This CDR3 has 17 amino acids. The germline V and J ends were trimmed by 3 bases and 3 bases, with 18 bases remaining between them. CDR3 sequence: CASSHFPGRGDNQPQHF. The CDR3 DNA sequence: TGTGCCAGCAGCCACTTCCCCGGGAGGGGCGACAATCAGCCCCAGCATTTT.

This clone occurred a few times. This rearrangement joins TRBV2 to TRBJ1-5; no reliable D call. V lost 5 bases and J 2 bases, leaving 10 bases between the germline ends. The length of the CDR3 is 14 residues. Germline CDR1 reads SNHLY; CDR2 reads FYNNEI. CDR3 in DNA: TGTGCCAGCAGTCCCGAGCGGGGCAATCAGCCCCAGCATTTT. Translated, it gives CASSPERGNQPQHF.

DNA for the CDR3: TGTGCCAGCAGTCCACTAGCGGGAGTCACAGATACGCAGTATTTT. Residues: CASSPLAGVTDTQYF. The rearrangement joins TRBV27 to TRBJ2-3, with TRBD2 matching over 11 bases. V lost 5 bases to trimming and J lost 2 bases; unmatched junction nucleotides: 3. From germline, CDR1 is MNHEY and CDR2 SMNVEV (reference sequence). The CDR3 length is 15 residues.

The chain links TRBV9 to TRBJ2-1; TRBD1 matches 9 bases. The CDR3 spans 15 residues. Germline values: CDR1 SGDLS, CDR2 YYNGEE. With 4 bases clipped from V and 4 bases from J, the junction kept 6 bases outside the gene matches. The CDR3 is CASSPRDREYNEQFF. DNA of the CDR3: TGTGCCAGCAGCCCCCGGGACAGGGAATACAATGAGCAGTTCTTC.

To note about this clone: The same CDR3 is also encoded by other DNA sequences in this sample. This sequence joins TRBV19 and TRBJ1-1, with unresolved D. This CDR3 spans 14 amino acids. V gave up 0 bases and J gave up 0 bases, with 5 bases separating them. Germline CDR1 and CDR2: LNHDA and SQIVND (reference sequence). The CDR3: CASSIDRVNTEAFF. The CDR3 bases are TGTGCCAGTAGTATAGACCGGGTGAACACTGAAGCTTTCTTT. The variable domain in full, completed from reference TRBV19 and TRBJ1-1, reads DGGITQSPKYLFRKEGQNVTLSCEQNLNHDAMYWYRQDPGQGLRLIYYSQIVNDFQKGDIAEGYSVSREKKESFPLTVTSAQKNPTAFYLCASSIDRVNTEAFFGQGTRLTVV.

The chain joins TRBV19 to TRBJ2-3; perhaps TRBD1 as D (5 bases). The ends were cut back, 6 bases at V and 2 bases at J, with 15 bases in the middle. The CDR3 runs 15 residues. Per the germline V gene, CDR1 is LNHDA and CDR2 is SQIVND (reference sequence). The CDR3 spells CASRYKGFNTDTQYF. The CDR3, as DNA: TGTGCCAGTAGATACAAGGGGTTCAACACAGATACGCAGTATTTT.